Following are 29 T cell receptor beta chains from one sample sequenced in a study of cytomegalovirus exposure and HLA in healthy donors. The PCR had 60 Vbeta and 13 Jbeta primers. Data came from immunoSEQ multiplex PCR; TCRdb stores just in-frame clones and leaves some out. The sample records over 150,000 clones, around 80% being singletons. The sequencing sample was made of PBMCs. These receptors all come from a man aged 30 to 45 in good health and CMV-seropositive.

V is TRBV7-8 and J is TRBJ2-1, with 9 bases matching TRBD2. Looked up from germline, CDR1 is SGHVS and CDR2 is FQNEAQ. The CDR3 totals 17 residues. Trimming at V came to 10 bases and at J to 0 bases, leaving 13 bases not matched to a gene. This chain's CDR3 is CANLEAGTSFSYNEQFF. The CDR3 DNA reads TGTGCCAACCTCGAGGCGGGGACTAGCTTCTCCTACAATGAGCAGTTCTTC.

The chain uses TRBV27 and TRBJ2-1; TRBD2 matches at 8 bases. This CDR3 spans 15 amino acids. Germline V lookup: CDR1 MNHEY, CDR2 SMNVEV (reference sequence). V lost 3 bases to trimming and J lost 3 bases; unmatched junction nucleotides: 4. The chain's CDR3 is CASSLLAGIYNEQFF. CDR3 nucleotides: TGTGCCAGCAGTTTGCTAGCGGGCATCTACAATGAGCAGTTCTTC.

This clone has only a few counts. The chain combines TRBV6-1 with TRBJ2-1, with 8 positions matching TRBD2. The ends lost 0 bases at V and 2 bases at J; junction bases unmatched: 3. The CDR3 runs to 16 residues. Germline values: CDR1 MNHNS, CDR2 SASEGT. CDR3 protein: CASSEASGSPYNEQFF. The CDR3 nucleotides read TGTGCCAGCAGTGAAGCCAGCGGGAGCCCCTACAATGAGCAGTTCTTC.

This clone was detected only a few times. The chain employs TRBV5-1 and TRBJ1-1; D ambiguous. Germline V gene data show CDR1 as SGHRS and CDR2 as YFSETQ. Trimming took 0 bases from V and 1 from J, leaving 7 bases between them. The CDR3 has 14 amino acids. The CDR3 coding sequence is TGCGCCAGCAGCTTGGACGGGAGGAACACTGAAGCTTTCTTT. Translating gives CASSLDGRNTEAFF.

The chain recombines TRBV7-2 with TRBJ2-1, with a possible D match to TRBD1 (5 bases). V lost 0 bases and J lost 0, with 6 bases in between. The CDR3 has 15 amino acids. Germline V gene data show CDR1 as SGHTA and CDR2 as FQGNSA. Written as DNA, the CDR3 is TGTGCCAGCAGCTTAGCAGGGGACTCCTACAATGAGCAGTTCTTC. Residues: CASSLAGDSYNEQFF.

The rearrangement links TRBV29-1 to TRBJ1-5; D not resolved. The CDR3 consists of 13 residues. Germline V gene sequence: CDR1 SQVTM, CDR2 ANQGSEA. V was clipped by 4 bases and J by 0 bases, with 7 bases between them. The CDR3 sequence: CSVAENSNQPQHF. The DNA for the CDR3 is TGCAGCGTTGCCGAGAATAGCAATCAGCCCCAGCATTTT.

As regards this clone: At the DNA level, this CDR3 is encoded by other sequences in the same sample as well. The chain has TRBV7-9 and TRBJ1-6; D possibly corresponds to TRBD1 (6 bases). The V gene's germline CDR1 is SEHNR and CDR2 FQNEAQ (reference sequence). The CDR3 has 14 residues. V shed 5 bases and J shed 4 bases, with 9 bases lying between them. The DNA of the CDR3 is TGTGCCAGCAGCCAAACAGGGTATAATTCACCCCTCCACTTT. Translation gives CASSQTGYNSPLHF.

This clone has a single count. This chain links TRBV18 with TRBJ1-6; D uncertain. Trimming shortened V by 6 bases and J by 5 bases, and 8 bases separated the two germline ends. This CDR3 comprises 13 residues. Per the germline V gene, CDR1 is KGHSH and CDR2 is LQKENI. As DNA, the CDR3 is TGTGCCAGCTCGGCCCTAGATAATTCACCCCTCCACTTT. Amino acid sequence: CASSALDNSPLHF.

This clone appeared a single time. V and J are TRBV6-5 and TRBJ1-2; 8 positions agree with TRBD1. V dropped 6 bases and J dropped 7; count of bases not matched to a gene: 13. CDR1 MNHEY and CDR2 SVGAGI come from the germline V gene. This CDR3 has 15 amino acids. CDR3 loop: CASSRMSQGAVGYTF. CDR3 nucleotides: TGTGCCAGCAGCCGAATGTCCCAGGGGGCGGTTGGCTACACCTTC.

The V call is TRBV25-1, the J call TRBJ2-1; D is uncertain. Between the trimmed V and J ends, which lost 5 bases and 3 bases, there was a span of 2 bases. Germline V gene sequence: CDR1 MGHDK, CDR2 SYGVNS. The CDR3 loop spans 11 amino acids. The CDR3 loop is CASSHYNEQFF. The CDR3 DNA sequence: TGTGCCAGCAGTCACTACAATGAGCAGTTCTTC.

V gene TRBV18 combines with J gene TRBJ2-7; D is perhaps TRBD1 (6 bases). The CDR3 has 12 residues. Germline CDR1 reads KGHSH; CDR2 reads LQKENI. The V end was cut by 6 bases, the J end by 5 bases, with 11 bases between. The CDR3 DNA reads TGTGCCAGCTCCCATGGACAGCACGAGCAGTACTTC. Protein product: CASSHGQHEQYF. Full variable domain (remainder filled in from reference TRBV18 and TRBJ2-7): NAGVMQNPRHLVRRRGQEARLRCSPMKGHSHVYWYRQLPEEGLKFMVYLQKENIIDESGMPKERFSAEFPKEGPSILRIQQVVRGDSAAYFCASSHGQHEQYFGPGTRLTVT.

Worth noting for this clone: One junction end disagrees with the germline gene, perhaps due to a read error. The chain is built from TRBV7-2 and TRBJ2-7; D remains unclear. The CDR3 loop spans 13 amino acids. Germline CDR1 reads SGHTA; CDR2 reads FQGNSA. DNA of the CDR3: TGTGCCGGCAGCTTATCGGTAAACTACGAGCAGTACTTC. Translating gives CAGSLSVNYEQYF.

A few counts support this clone. V is TRBV30 and J is TRBJ2-3, with D perhaps matching TRBD2 (5 bases). Germline CDR1 reads GTSNPN; CDR2 reads SVGIG (reference sequence). Between the trimmed V and J ends, which lost 2 bases and 2 bases, there was a span of 17 bases. This CDR3 region has 16 residues. CDR3 in amino acids: CAWSPTRTSFTDTQYF. CDR3 nucleotide sequence: TGTGCCTGGAGTCCCACACGGACTTCTTTCACAGATACGCAGTATTTT.

The chain links TRBV7-2 to TRBJ1-1, with 8 bases that match TRBD1. V dropped 1 base and J dropped 0; count of bases not matched to a gene: 10. This CDR3 has 18 amino acids. Germline lookup yields CDR1 SGHTA and CDR2 FQGNSA. CDR3 sequence reads: CASSLGARGQVMNTEAFF. CDR3 DNA sequence: TGTGCCAGCAGCTTAGGGGCCCGGGGACAGGTGATGAACACTGAAGCTTTCTTT.

The chain employs TRBV6-6 and TRBJ1-5; the match to TRBD1 covers 9 bases. Looked up from germline, CDR1 is MNHNY and CDR2 is SVGAGI (reference sequence). V was clipped by 6 bases and J by 6 bases; unmatched bases: 12. The CDR3 has 16 amino acids. The CDR3 DNA reads as TGTGCCAGCAGCCCCAAGACGGGACAGGGAATTCAGCCCCAGCATTTT. Encoded protein: CASSPKTGQGIQPQHF.

The rearrangement joins TRBV7-9 to TRBJ2-3, with TRBD1 matching over 8 bases. The CDR3 totals 16 residues. CDR1 is SEHNR, CDR2 FQNEAQ, per germline (reference sequence). V dropped 3 bases and J dropped 0; count of bases not matched to a gene: 5. The CDR3 region is CASSFFQGASTDTQYF. In DNA form, the CDR3 reads TGTGCCAGCAGCTTCTTTCAGGGGGCTAGCACAGATACGCAGTATTTT.

The V gene is TRBV7-8, the J gene TRBJ2-2; 11 nucleotides agree with TRBD2. Germline V gene lookup returns CDR1 SGHVS and CDR2 FQNEAQ. This CDR3 is 22 amino acids long. V dropped 2 bases and J dropped 4; count of bases not matched to a gene: 21. The CDR3 DNA reads as TGTGCCAGCAGCTTAAGGGCTAGCGGGAGGACCCGAAATCTTAAGGGCACCGGGGAGCTGTTTTTT. Translation: CASSLRASGRTRNLKGTGELFF.

V is TRBV7-8 and J is TRBJ2-7, with D uncertain. Germline CDR1 and CDR2: SGHVS and FQNEAQ. Deletions cut 0 bases from V and 13 bases from J, with 16 bases between. The CDR3 spans 13 residues. For the CDR3, the DNA is TGTGCCAGCAGCTTAGCGAATCGACCGGGTATCTACTTC. Its protein product is CASSLANRPGIYF.

The rearrangement joins TRBV10-3 to TRBJ2-2, with 8 bases matching TRBD2. The length of the CDR3 is 15 residues. Germline CDR1 and CDR2: ENHRY and SYGVKD. The J segment lost 2 bases and the V segment lost 11 bases, leaving 10 bases of the junction unmatched. This chain's CDR3 is CASSSGGTNTGELFF. Here the CDR3 DNA reads TGTGCCTCTTCATCGGGAGGGACCAACACCGGGGAGCTGTTTTTT.

This chain links TRBV28 with TRBJ1-1; D remains ambiguous. The CDR3 consists of 14 residues. With 6 bases removed from V and 3 bases from J, the gap between germline ends came to 14 bases. CDR1 MDHEN and CDR2 SYDVKM come from the germline V gene. The CDR3 loop is CASRPEGRYTEAFF. For the CDR3, the DNA is TGTGCCAGCAGACCTGAGGGTAGGTACACTGAAGCTTTCTTT.

The V gene is TRBV28, the J gene TRBJ1-3; tentatively, D is TRBD1 (5 bases). Germline V gives CDR1 MDHEN, CDR2 SYDVKM. The ends were cut back, 10 bases at V and 0 bases at J, with 13 bases in the middle. The CDR3 covers 14 residues. The CDR3 sequence is CATRQGFSGNTIYF. The CDR3 nucleotides read TGTGCCACTCGTCAGGGTTTCTCTGGAAACACCATATATTTT.

The rearrangement uses TRBV25-1 and TRBJ2-2; 8 bases fit TRBD2. Germline CDR1 and CDR2: MGHDK and SYGVNS. The CDR3 loop spans 14 amino acids. The trim removed 5 bases at V and 3 bases at J, leaving 2 bases unmatched. In DNA, the CDR3 is TGTGCCAGCAGTAGCGGGAGATACACCGGGGAGCTGTTTTTT. Translation gives CASSSGRYTGELFF.

The genes are TRBV5-1 and TRBJ2-7; TRBD1 aligns across 8 bases. Losses at the gene ends were 6 bases for V and 0 bases for J; bases not matched to a gene: 8. CDR3 length: 15 amino acids. Germline CDR1 is SGHRS and CDR2 is YFSETQ. CDR3 sequence reads: CASNGVTGGSYEQYF. The CDR3 DNA sequence: TGCGCCAGCAATGGTGTAACAGGGGGCTCCTACGAGCAGTACTTC.

The DNA for the CDR3 is TGTGCCAGCAGTTTCCGGGACTACGAGCAGTACTTC. It codes for CASSFRDYEQYF. This chain connects TRBV28 to TRBJ2-7, with TRBD2 as a possible D gene (5 bases). Trimming pared 3 bases from V and 3 bases from J, leaving 6 bases between. CDR1 is MDHEN and CDR2 is SYDVKM in the germline V gene. There are 12 residues in the CDR3.

V and J are TRBV5-6 and TRBJ2-7; D is possibly TRBD1 (6 bases). V lost 3 bases, J lost 4 bases, and 20 bases lay in between. The CDR3 extends over 16 amino acids. CDR1 and CDR2 (germline): SGHDT, YYEEEE. CDR3 DNA sequence: TGTGCCAGCAGCTGGTCCCCTCAGGGGATTGGTTACGAGCAGTACTTC. Its translation is CASSWSPQGIGYEQYF.

This chain connects TRBV9 to TRBJ2-1; D possibly corresponds to TRBD1 (5 bases). There are 14 residues in the CDR3. In germline, CDR1 is SGDLS, CDR2 YYNGEE. Trimming left V 3 bases short and J 4 bases short, with 11 bases between. CDR3 region: CASSANTGYNEQFF. The CDR3, as DNA: TGTGCCAGCAGCGCAAATACAGGATACAATGAGCAGTTCTTC.

The V call is TRBV18, the J call TRBJ2-7, with TRBD1 identical over 7 bases. The V gene's germline CDR1 is KGHSH and CDR2 LQKENI. After removal of 5 bases from V and 3 bases from J, the junction contained 10 bases not matched to a gene. This CDR3 has 15 amino acids. As DNA, the CDR3 is TGTGCCAGCTCAGCCTACGGGACAGCTGACTACGAGCAGTACTTC. Protein sequence: CASSAYGTADYEQYF.

The chain employs TRBV28 and TRBJ2-6; D gene uncertain. The CDR3 loop spans 13 amino acids. V was clipped by 3 bases and J by 3 bases, with 3 bases between them. CDR1 is MDHEN, CDR2 SYDVKM, per germline. DNA of the CDR3: TGTGCCAGCAGTTTCAGTGGGGCCAACGTCCTGACTTTC. This translates into CASSFSGANVLTF.

This clone turned up a few times. The V gene is TRBV7-2, the J gene TRBJ2-3; 10 bases are shared with TRBD1. This CDR3 has 14 residues. V dropped 5 bases and J dropped 8; count of bases not matched to a gene: 7. Germline V gene data show CDR1 as SGHTA and CDR2 as FQGNSA. In nucleotides, the CDR3 is TGTGCCAGCAGCCCCCGGGACAGGGGAGGTACGCAGTATTTT. Protein: CASSPRDRGGTQYF.